This entry lists 28 T cell receptor beta chains sequenced from one sample in a study of spatial heterogeneity in lung cancer. Time point noted: sample taken at primary tumor resection. Unsorted whole RNA from tumor, nontumor lung or frozen PBMC underwent sequencing. Each CDR3 protein is one row after TCRdb ran MiXCR on the 5' RACE reads. The data hold around 40,000 distinct CDR3 sequences, with roughly 6% observed a single time. The sample here was PBMCs, taken at surgery. The receptors derive from a male donor with early-stage non-small cell lung cancer.

This clonotype was observed many times. The chain carries TRBV20-1 and TRBJ2-1; D ambiguous. CDR3 size: 11 residues. Trimming took 8 bases from V and 8 from J, leaving 13 bases between them. Germline CDR1 reads DFQATT; CDR2 reads SNEGSKA (reference sequence). The CDR3 reads CSRSGNHEQFF. DNA for the CDR3: TGCAGTCGGTCAGGAAACCATGAGCAGTTCTTC.

This clonotype was seen ten or more times. The chain links TRBV10-3 to TRBJ2-7, with 7 positions matching TRBD1. The V and J ends lost 6 bases and 1 base, in that order; junction bases with no gene match: 0. Germline V gene lookup returns CDR1 ENHRY and CDR2 SYGVKD. This CDR3 has 12 residues. The CDR3 loop reads CAIRDRSYEQYF. CDR3 coding DNA: TGTGCCATCAGGGACAGGTCCTACGAGCAGTACTTC.

This clonotype was detected a few times. The chain is built from TRBV6-2 or TRBV6-3 and TRBJ1-2; weak D call: TRBD1 (5 bases). Looked up from germline, CDR1 is MNHEY and CDR2 is SVGEGT. The CDR3 has 13 amino acids. Trimming took 7 bases from V and 0 from J, leaving 9 bases between them. CDR3 sequence reads: CASTKTANYGYTF. Written as DNA, the CDR3 is TGTGCCAGCACCAAGACAGCTAACTATGGCTACACCTTC.

In this sample, this clonotype turned up many times. The chain links TRBV3-2 to TRBJ1-5; the listed D gene, TRBD1, was not tested against the DNA. TRBV3-2 is given as a pseudogene. This CDR3 spans 17 amino acids. The DNA of the CDR3 is TGTGCCAGCAGCCAAGATCTTCCCCCAGGAGGCAATCAGCCCCAGCATTTT. It translates to CASSQDLPPGGNQPQHF.

This clonotype was observed at least ten times. The chain recombines TRBV11-2 with TRBJ2-5; unclear D gene. The germline V gene encodes CDR1 SGHAT and CDR2 FQNNGV. With 5 bases removed from V and 1 base from J, the gap between germline ends came to 14 bases. CDR3 size: 15 residues. The CDR3 nucleotides read TGTGCCAGCAGCCCATGGCGAACAGCCCAAGAGACCCAGTACTTC. It is translated as CASSPWRTAQETQYF. The full variable domain, rest sourced from reference TRBV11-2 and TRBJ2-5, is EAGVAQSPRYKIIEKRQSVAFWCNPISGHATLYWYQQILGQGPKLLIQFQNNGVVDDSQLPKDRFSAERLKGVDSTLKIQPAKLEDSAVYLCASSPWRTAQETQYFGPGTRLLVL.

This clonotype was counted at least ten times. The chain employs TRBV7-2 and TRBJ2-1; 9 bases match TRBD2. Trimming took 6 bases from V and 4 from J; bases not matched to a gene: 13. The CDR3 contains 17 residues. From germline, CDR1 is SGHTA and CDR2 FQGNSA. The CDR3 DNA sequence: TGTGCCAGCAGTAGAGAGCGGGGGGCCACGAAATACAATGAGCAGTTCTTC. The encoded protein is CASSRERGATKYNEQFF.

At least ten counts were recorded for this clonotype. The chain employs TRBV12-3 or TRBV12-4 and TRBJ1-1, with D hard to call. The CDR3 covers 13 residues. V lost 1 base and J lost 4, with 7 bases in between. CDR3 in DNA: TGTGCCAGCAGTTTAGGCCCAAGCACTGAAGCTTTCTTT. Encoded protein: CASSLGPSTEAFF.

This clonotype was seen more than once but under ten times. The V call is TRBV28, the J call TRBJ1-5; D gene unclear. The CDR3 spans 11 residues. V was cut by 4 bases and J by 6 bases, with 4 bases left in between. Per germline, CDR1 MDHEN and CDR2 SYDVKM. Written as DNA, the CDR3 is TGTGCCAGCAGTTCTATTCAGCCCCAGCATTTT. It specifies CASSSIQPQHF.

This clonotype has a count of ten or more. The chain is built from TRBV27 and TRBJ1-2, with 11 bases identical to TRBD1. CDR3 length equals 18 residues. V gave up 1 base and J gave up 7 bases; unmatched junction bases: 14. Looked up from germline, CDR1 is MNHEY and CDR2 is SMNVEV (reference sequence). This CDR3 is CASSLFRAGTGGFSGYTF. The CDR3 region has the DNA TGTGCCAGCAGTTTATTTCGTGCGGGGACAGGGGGTTTTTCTGGCTACACCTTC.

This chain uses TRBV18 with TRBJ1-2, with 7 bases matching TRBD1. Looked up from germline, CDR1 is KGHSH and CDR2 is LQKENI. The CDR3 length is 17 residues. V shed 2 bases, J shed 9 bases, and the junction held 18 bases outside the gene matches. The CDR3 spells CASSPIWDSNLESSYTF. The CDR3, as DNA: TGTGCCAGCTCACCAATCTGGGACAGCAATCTTGAGTCAAGCTACACCTTC.

The chain couples TRBV18 to TRBJ1-1, with D possibly TRBD1 on 6 matching bases. Trimming pared 5 bases from V and 4 bases from J, leaving 14 bases between. The CDR3 runs to 14 residues. The germline V gene encodes CDR1 KGHSH and CDR2 LQKENI. The CDR3 nucleotides read TGTGCCAGCTCATCTCAACAGGGTGTCACTGAAGCTTTCTTT. Residues: CASSSQQGVTEAFF.

There are many counts of this clonotype. J is TRBJ1-1 and V is TRBV7-2; TRBD1 aligns across 10 bases. Germline-derived CDR1 and CDR2 are SGHTA and FQGNSA. This CDR3 region has 19 residues. The junction had 18 bases not matched to a gene; V was cut back by 3 bases and J by 5 bases. The CDR3, as DNA: TGTGCCAGCAGCTTGGACGTGAGACAGGGGGCGAAAGGGGGAACTGAAGCTTTCTTT. Translating gives CASSLDVRQGAKGGTEAFF.

This clonotype was counted between two and nine times. V usage is TRBV28 and J usage is TRBJ1-1; a possible D gene is TRBD1 (6 bases). The CDR3 runs 13 residues. Germline assignment: CDR1 MDHEN and CDR2 SYDVKM. The V end was cut by 10 bases, the J end by 1 base, with 13 bases between. Here the CDR3 DNA reads TGTGCCAAAGTGACAGGTTCGAACACTGAAGCTTTCTTT. Translating it yields CAKVTGSNTEAFF.

This chain connects TRBV19 to TRBJ2-5, with 9 bases fitting TRBD2. V lost 5 bases and J lost 2; bases outside the gene matches: 6. Germline CDR1 and CDR2: LNHDA and SQIVND (reference sequence). This CDR3 is built from 15 residues. DNA of the CDR3: TGTGCCAGTAGTCAGAATAGCGGGGGTCAAGAGACCCAGTACTTC. Translation: CASSQNSGGQETQYF.

In this sample, this clonotype turned up many times. The chain couples TRBV28 to TRBJ1-2, with 8 bases identical to TRBD1. Germline CDR1 MDHEN, CDR2 SYDVKM. V shed 3 bases and J 2 bases; nucleotides not matched to a gene: 11. CDR3 length equals 17 residues. The DNA for the CDR3 is TGTGCCAGCAGTTTGATGGAGTGGGACAGGCTGAACTATGGCTACACCTTC. Protein: CASSLMEWDRLNYGYTF.

This clonotype was observed a few times. The V gene is TRBV5-1, the J gene TRBJ1-5; D is uncertain. V was pared by 3 bases and J by 2 bases, with 9 bases between. Germline V lookup: CDR1 SGHRS, CDR2 YFSETQ. The CDR3 extends over 14 amino acids. CDR3 region: CASSSGGGNQPQHF. The CDR3 region has the DNA TGCGCCAGCAGCTCCGGAGGTGGCAATCAGCCCCAGCATTTT.

This clonotype was seen a few times. The chain links TRBV6-1 to TRBJ1-5, with D unclear. Germline assignment: CDR1 MNHNS and CDR2 SASEGT. The CDR3 spans 15 residues. V was clipped by 0 bases and J by 6 bases, with 12 bases between them. CDR3 residues: CASSEAGLSSQPQHF. CDR3 nucleotide sequence: TGTGCCAGCAGTGAAGCGGGGTTGAGTAGTCAGCCCCAGCATTTT.

This clonotype has ten or more counts. The chain joins TRBV12-3 or TRBV12-4 to TRBJ1-5, with D perhaps matching TRBD1 (6 bases). With 3 bases removed from V and 2 bases from J, the gap between germline ends came to 14 bases. The CDR3 loop spans 16 amino acids. CDR3 sequence (DNA): TGTGCCAGCAGTTTTTCGGGGGCGCGGGGCAATCAGCCCCAGCATTTT. Its translation is CASSFSGARGNQPQHF.

V is TRBV12-3 or TRBV12-4 and J is TRBJ2-6, with unresolved D. V was cut by 6 bases and J by 2 bases, with 5 bases left in between. The CDR3 has 13 residues. CDR3 DNA sequence: TGTGCCAGCAGCCGGACTGGGGCCAACGTCCTGACTTTC. Its translation is CASSRTGANVLTF.

In its sample, this clonotype was seen many times. This chain connects TRBV10-3 to TRBJ2-5, with a tentative D call TRBD1 (5 bases). The V end lost 4 bases, the J end lost 1 base, and 10 bases lay between the germline ends. Germline assignment: CDR1 ENHRY and CDR2 SYGVKD. CDR3 length: 14 residues. CDR3: CAISGPTVQETQYF. Here the CDR3 DNA reads TGTGCCATCAGTGGTCCGACAGTCCAAGAGACCCAGTACTTC.

This clonotype was detected only a few times. The V and J genes are TRBV7-6 and TRBJ2-7; 9 positions agree with TRBD1. Germline V gene data show CDR1 as SGHVS and CDR2 as FNYEAQ. The CDR3 has 15 amino acids. The V gene end was trimmed by 1 base and the J gene end by 5 bases; junction bases not matched to a gene: 6. CDR3 in amino acids: CASSLGTGVVHEQYF. CDR3 coding DNA: TGTGCCAGCAGCTTAGGGACAGGGGTTGTTCACGAGCAGTACTTC.

This clonotype was seen ten or more times. This chain links TRBV12-3 or TRBV12-4 with TRBJ1-6; 9 bases agree with TRBD1. Germline trimming cut 6 bases from V and 9 bases from J; bases unmatched to any gene: 9. There are 15 residues in the CDR3. This CDR3 is CASRLQGALGSPLHF. The CDR3 region has the DNA TGTGCCAGCAGGCTACAGGGGGCGCTGGGTTCACCCCTCCACTTT.

This clonotype showed up many times. In DNA form, the CDR3 reads TGTGCCAGCAGTGAAGCCGAGGCTAGCGCTGATACGCAGTATTTT. It encodes CASSEAEASADTQYF. The gene calls are TRBV2 and TRBJ2-3; TRBD2 is a possible D gene (6 bases). The CDR3 consists of 15 residues. With 0 bases removed from V and 6 bases from J, the gap between germline ends came to 13 bases. The germline CDR1 and CDR2 sequences are SNHLY and FYNNEI.

This chain joins TRBV7-8 and TRBJ2-5; D remains unclear. CDR3 length: 11 amino acids. The germline V and J ends were trimmed by 10 bases and 2 bases, with 8 bases remaining between them. Germline lookup yields CDR1 SGHVS and CDR2 FQNEAQ. This CDR3 is CATRTQETQYF. CDR3 sequence (DNA): TGTGCCACGCGGACGCAAGAGACCCAGTACTTC. Full variable domain (outside the CDR3, taken from reference TRBV7-8 and TRBJ2-5): GAGVSQSPRYKVAKRGQDVALRCDPISGHVSLFWYQQALGQGPEFLTYFQNEAQLDKSGLPSDRFFAERPEGSVSTLKIQRTQQEDSAVYLCATRTQETQYFGPGTRLLVL.

Many counts were recorded for this clonotype. This chain links TRBV5-1 with TRBJ2-7; TRBD1 aligns across 7 bases. The CDR3 loop spans 14 amino acids. The trim removed 6 bases at V and 2 bases at J, leaving 8 bases unmatched. Germline V gives CDR1 SGHRS, CDR2 YFSETQ. The CDR3 region is CASTEGDSAYEQYF. DNA of the CDR3: TGCGCCAGCACCGAAGGGGACAGTGCCTACGAGCAGTACTTC.

Regarding this clonotype: A much larger clone differs from this one at a single base, so this may be a read error. The CDR3 sequence is CASSYPTTVCNEKLFF. The CDR3 DNA sequence: TGTGCCAGCAGTTATCCCACGACCGTTTGTAATGAAAAACTGTTTTTT. The genes are TRBV6-9 and TRBJ1-4; D is uncertain. The ends were cut back, 2 bases at V and 4 bases at J, with 14 bases in the middle. Germline CDR1 and CDR2: MNHGY and SVAAGI. The CDR3 sequence is 16 residues long.

This clonotype showed up many times. V is TRBV18 and J is TRBJ2-3; 8 bases align to TRBD2. Germline CDR1 and CDR2: KGHSH and LQKENI. The CDR3 length is 14 residues. V shed 4 bases, J shed 2 bases, and the junction held 2 bases outside the gene matches. The CDR3 coding sequence is TGTGCCAGCTCACTAGCGGGGTACACAGATACGCAGTATTTT. Translated: CASSLAGYTDTQYF.

The genes are TRBV2 and TRBJ1-2; possibly TRBD1 for D (6 bases). V lost 2 bases, J lost 4 bases, and 8 bases lay in between. Looked up from germline, CDR1 is SNHLY and CDR2 is FYNNEI. The CDR3 extends over 13 amino acids. CDR3 loop: CASSELGGYGYTF. The CDR3 DNA is TGTGCCAGCAGTGAACTAGGGGGCTATGGCTACACCTTC.